The 20 T cell receptor beta chains below all came from one sample that was sequenced in a study of blood T cell repertoires in COVID-19. Libraries were prepared by immunoSEQ multiplex PCR; TCRdb keeps only in-frame clonotypes and omits some of them. Among some 83,000 clones listed, roughly 80% were seen once. Material for sequencing was peripheral blood. Receptor source: a man in his 60s with active or convalescent COVID-19.

The chain uses TRBV4-2 and TRBJ2-5; the match to TRBD2 covers 9 bases. The CDR3 length is 17 residues. Germline V gene sequence: CDR1 LGHNA, CDR2 YNFKEQ. Losses at the gene ends were 4 bases for V and 3 bases for J; bases not matched to a gene: 12. The CDR3 loop is CASSRLLGASGEETQYF. The CDR3 DNA follows: TGTGCCAGCAGCCGTCTCTTAGGGGCTAGCGGGGAAGAGACCCAGTACTTC.

V usage is TRBV11-2 and J usage is TRBJ1-5, with a weak D call TRBD1 (6 bases). Germline CDR1 reads SGHAT; CDR2 reads FQNNGV. Between the trimmed V and J ends, which lost 4 bases and 6 bases, there was a span of 13 bases. The CDR3 is 14 residues long. This CDR3 is CASSSQGGGQPQHF. The CDR3 DNA reads TGTGCCAGCAGCTCGCAGGGAGGGGGTCAGCCCCAGCATTTT.

The chain joins TRBV6-4 to TRBJ1-2; TRBD1 is a possible D gene (6 bases). The CDR3 length is 12 residues. CDR1 is MRHNA and CDR2 is SNTAGT in the germline V gene. V was trimmed by 6 bases and J by 2 bases, leaving 7 bases between them. The CDR3 spells CASRGANYGYTF. CDR3 coding DNA: TGTGCCAGCAGGGGGGCAAACTATGGCTACACCTTC.

V is TRBV4-3 and J is TRBJ1-2; the D is unclear. With 0 bases removed from V and 4 bases from J, the gap between germline ends came to 18 bases. In germline, CDR1 is LGHNA, CDR2 YSLEER. The CDR3 loop spans 17 amino acids. CDR3 in amino acids: CASSQDRLGREFYGYTF. For the CDR3, the DNA is TGCGCCAGCAGCCAAGATAGGTTGGGCCGGGAGTTCTATGGCTACACCTTC.

The chain has TRBV7-2 and TRBJ2-7; TRBD2 matches 15 bases. Germline CDR1 is SGHTA and CDR2 is FQGNSA. There are 16 residues in the CDR3. V shed 5 bases, J shed 4 bases, and the junction held 6 bases outside the gene matches. CDR3 nucleotides: TGTGCCAGCAGCAGCGGACTAGCGGGGGGGAGGTACGAGCAGTACTTC. The encoded protein is CASSSGLAGGRYEQYF. The full variable domain, with the rest looked up from reference TRBV7-2 and TRBJ2-7, is GAGVSQSPSNKVTEKGKDVELRCDPISGHTALYWYRQSLGQGLEFLIYFQGNSAPDKSGLPSDRFSAERTGGSVSTLTIQRTQQEDSAVYLCASSSGLAGGRYEQYFGPGTRLTVT.

J is TRBJ1-6 and V is TRBV4-2; tentative D call: TRBD1 (6 bases). The germline V and J ends were trimmed by 4 bases and 7 bases, with 11 bases remaining between them. CDR1 and CDR2 (germline): LGHNA, YNFKEQ. The CDR3 is made up of 14 amino acids. The CDR3 DNA follows: TGTGCCAGCAGCCTGGGGGCAGGGAATTCACCCCTCCACTTT. It translates to CASSLGAGNSPLHF.

The J gene is TRBJ2-2, the V gene TRBV29-1, with TRBD2 matching over 11 bases. V gave up 6 bases and J gave up 2 bases; unmatched junction bases: 5. CDR3 length: 15 amino acids. Germline values: CDR1 SQVTM, CDR2 ANQGSEA. The CDR3 nucleotides are TGCAGCGTAGCGGGGACTAGCGGAAACACCGGGGAGCTGTTTTTT. Its translation is CSVAGTSGNTGELFF.

The rearrangement uses TRBV12-3 or TRBV12-4 and TRBJ1-2; weak D call: TRBD1 (6 bases). This CDR3 is 12 amino acids long. The V and J ends lost 3 bases and 5 bases respectively, with 7 bases between them. The CDR3 loop reads CASSFQGYGYTF. CDR3 DNA: TGTGCCAGCAGTTTTCAGGGGTATGGCTACACCTTC.

This chain joins TRBV5-4 and TRBJ2-5, with D possibly matching TRBD2 (6 bases). The CDR3 spans 13 residues. The germline gives CDR1 SGHNT, CDR2 YYREEE (reference sequence). V was clipped by 4 bases and J by 4 bases, with 11 bases between them. The CDR3 here is CASSLGRAETQYF. CDR3 bases: TGTGCCAGCAGCCTCGGGAGAGCAGAGACCCAGTACTTC. The complete variable domain, with remaining parts taken from reference TRBV5-4 and TRBJ2-5, reads ETGVTQSPTHLIKTRGQQVTLRCSSQSGHNTVSWYQQALGQGPQFIFQYYREEENGRGNFPPRFSGLQFPNYSSELNVNALELDDSALYLCASSLGRAETQYFGPGTRLLVL.

The chain combines TRBV10-1 with TRBJ1-3; 7 nucleotides line up with TRBD1. CDR1 and CDR2 (germline): WNHNN, SYGVQD (reference sequence). The CDR3 is 20 residues long. V shed 4 bases, J shed 0 bases, and the junction held 18 bases outside the gene matches. The CDR3, as DNA: TGCGCCAGCAGTGCCGCGGGACAGCAGTTTAACGCGAGCTCTGGAAACACCATATATTTT. This codes for CASSAAGQQFNASSGNTIYF.

As DNA, the CDR3 is TGTGCCAGCAGTTACGACAGATCCTACGAGCAGTACTTC. This codes for CASSYDRSYEQYF. The rearrangement uses TRBV6-2 or TRBV6-3 and TRBJ2-7; D possibly corresponds to TRBD1 (5 bases). From germline, CDR1 is MNHEY and CDR2 SVGEGT. V was trimmed by 2 bases and J by 1 base, leaving 6 bases between them. CDR3 length: 13 amino acids.

This clone was detected only a few times. V usage is TRBV9 and J usage is TRBJ1-1; a weak D match, TRBD1 (6 bases). The germline gives CDR1 SGDLS, CDR2 YYNGEE. The V end was cut by 4 bases, the J end by 1 base, with 14 bases between. This CDR3 is built from 15 residues. The CDR3 spells CASSPRLGANTEAFF. CDR3 DNA: TGTGCCAGCAGCCCCCGGTTGGGGGCGAACACTGAAGCTTTCTTT.

V usage is TRBV19 and J usage is TRBJ2-7, with D possibly matching TRBD1 (5 bases). Germline V CDR1 and CDR2: LNHDA, SQIVND (reference sequence). CDR3 length: 13 amino acids. Trimming removed 5 bases from V and 5 bases from J, with 13 bases in between. The CDR3 sequence: CASSPIQGHEQYF. DNA for the CDR3: TGTGCCAGTAGTCCCATCCAGGGCCACGAGCAGTACTTC.

The rearrangement links TRBV6-5 to TRBJ1-2; D is uncertain. Germline V gives CDR1 MNHEY, CDR2 SVGAGI. This CDR3 is built from 14 residues. Trimming pared 5 bases from V and 5 bases from J, leaving 15 bases between. This chain's CDR3 is CASSQKVSEYGYTF. The CDR3 DNA reads TGTGCCAGCAGTCAGAAGGTGTCGGAGTATGGCTACACCTTC.

The genes are TRBV7-9 and TRBJ1-2; the match to TRBD1 covers 9 bases. V was pared by 0 bases and J by 4 bases, with 0 bases of the junction left unmatched. This CDR3 has 14 amino acids. Germline values: CDR1 SEHNR, CDR2 FQNEAQ (reference sequence). The CDR3 protein is CASSLADRGYGYTF. DNA of the CDR3: TGTGCCAGCAGCTTAGCGGACAGGGGCTATGGCTACACCTTC. The entire variable domain, with the rest obtained from reference TRBV7-9 and TRBJ1-2, is as follows: DTGVSQNPRHKITKRGQNVTFRCDPISEHNRLYWYRQTLGQGPEFLTYFQNEAQLEKSRLLSDRFSAERPKGSFSTLEIQRTEQGDSAMYLCASSLADRGYGYTFGSGTRLTVV.

The V gene is TRBV29-1, the J gene TRBJ1-1; no clear D gene. Trimming left V 4 bases short and J 6 bases short, with 15 bases between. CDR3 length: 13 residues. Germline CDR1 reads SQVTM; CDR2 reads ANQGSEA. The CDR3 coding sequence is TGCAGCGTTGTGGGTGGCGGTATGGCTGAAGCTTTCTTT. It codes for CSVVGGGMAEAFF. Together with reference TRBV29-1 and TRBJ1-1, the CDR3 gives the full variable domain: SAVISQKPSRDICQRGTSLTIQCQVDSQVTMMFWYRQQPGQSLTLIATANQGSEATYESGFVIDKFPISRPNLTFSTLTVSNMSPEDSSIYLCSVVGGGMAEAFFGQGTRLTVV.

This clone was recorded a few times. J is TRBJ1-6 and V is TRBV2; unclear D gene. The CDR3 is made up of 18 amino acids. The germline V gene encodes CDR1 SNHLY and CDR2 FYNNEI. V lost 3 bases to trimming and J lost 4 bases, with 19 bases between them. DNA for the CDR3: TGTGCCAGCAGTGACCCCTTAGGCATCGGAGGATATAATTCACCCCTCCACTTT. It encodes CASSDPLGIGGYNSPLHF.

This rearrangement joins TRBV6-6 to TRBJ2-5; 8 positions match TRBD2. The CDR3 consists of 14 residues. Trimming removed 5 bases from V and 9 bases from J; junction bases left unmatched: 11. Germline V gene sequence: CDR1 MNHNY, CDR2 SVGAGI (reference sequence). The CDR3 here is CASSGIRGGGPQYF. The DNA of the CDR3 is TGTGCCAGCAGTGGTATACGGGGGGGCGGGCCCCAGTACTTC.

The chain employs TRBV6-5 and TRBJ1-2; 8 bases are a match to TRBD1. The CDR3 sequence is 15 residues long. The J segment lost 8 bases and the V segment lost 0 bases, leaving 8 bases of the junction unmatched. Per germline, CDR1 MNHEY and CDR2 SVGAGI. The CDR3 DNA reads as TGTGCCAGCAGTTACTCCAGATGGACAGGGCAAGGCTACACCTTC. Translated, it gives CASSYSRWTGQGYTF.

The CDR3 loop reads CASRPGTSRDTGELFF. The CDR3, as DNA: TGTGCCAGTAGACCCGGGACTAGTCGGGACACCGGGGAGCTGTTTTTT. This chain links TRBV19 with TRBJ2-2; 8 bases agree with TRBD2. The CDR3 contains 16 residues. V shed 6 bases and J 3 bases; nucleotides not matched to a gene: 9. The germline CDR1 and CDR2 sequences are LNHDA and SQIVND (reference sequence).